The 5 T cell receptor beta chains given below trace back to one sample, sequenced in a study of blood T cell repertoires in COVID-19. The repertoire was sequenced with immunoSEQ multiplex PCR; TCRdb's copy has only in-frame clones and lacks some. The repertoire consists of around 170,000 clones, with over 75% occurring once and the leading ten covering about 8.4%. Sequencing used PBMCs or T cells enriched from blood (not recorded which). Receptor source: a woman in her late teens or twenties who had recovered from COVID-19.

This chain joins TRBV11-3 and TRBJ2-5; D is possibly TRBD2 (6 bases). The CDR3 runs 16 residues. The V gene lost 2 bases and the J gene lost 4 bases, with 17 bases spanning the gap. Germline assignment: CDR1 SGHNT and CDR2 YENEEA. The CDR3 DNA reads TGTGCCAGCAGCTTAATGGCCGGGGGAGGAAGAGAGACCCAGTACTTC. It yields the protein CASSLMAGGGRETQYF.

The count of this clone is one. The CDR3 reads CASSSGGAGYTF. The CDR3 DNA sequence: TGTGCCAGCAGTTCGGGGGGTGCGGGCTACACCTTC. The chain is built from TRBV27 and TRBJ1-2, with D possibly being TRBD1 (5 bases). The CDR3 length is 12 residues. Germline-derived CDR1 and CDR2 are MNHEY and SMNVEV (reference sequence). V lost 4 bases, J lost 8 bases, and 11 bases lay in between.

The chain uses TRBV30 and TRBJ1-2, with 10 bases identical to TRBD1. The CDR3 consists of 14 residues. CDR1 GTSNPN and CDR2 SVGIG come from the germline V gene (reference sequence). CDR3 protein: CALDWTGGGDGYTF. For the CDR3, the DNA is TGTGCGCTGGACTGGACAGGGGGAGGAGACGGCTACACCTTC.

This clone turned up a few times. The chain employs TRBV24-1 and TRBJ2-1; 10 nucleotides line up with TRBD1. Unmatched junction bases numbered 2, after V lost 2 bases and J lost 2 bases. Per the germline V gene, CDR1 is KGHDR and CDR2 is SFDVKD. This CDR3 comprises 16 residues. In DNA form, the CDR3 reads TGTGCCACCAGTGATTCGACAGGGGGCGCCTACAATGAGCAGTTCTTC. Translating gives CATSDSTGGAYNEQFF.

The V and J genes are TRBV27 and TRBJ1-2, with 7 bases aligning to TRBD1. J was trimmed by 6 bases and V by 6 bases; bases with no gene match: 10. Germline V gene data show CDR1 as MNHEY and CDR2 as SMNVEV (reference sequence). The length of the CDR3 is 14 residues. The CDR3 sequence: CASSSGQSINGYTF. CDR3 nucleotide sequence: TGTGCCAGCAGCTCGGGACAGAGCATAAATGGCTACACCTTC.